A selection of T cell receptor beta chains follows, all from one sample in a study of T cell changes during pregnancy in multiple sclerosis. Profiling relied on immunoSEQ multiplex PCR, and the TCRdb table lists in-frame clones only, not all of them. The sample has about 42,000 clones; approximately 92% are singletons. This sample comprised CD4+ T cells from peripheral blood mononuclear cells, obtained after pregnancy. These receptors were obtained from a female donor in good health, enrolled as a control in a pregnancy study. Each CDR3 is given with its conserved first and last residue. The D gene is left open where the match is weak. Expanded clones get a size class; other rows say once, few or many, or leave the size out.

j_gene: TRBJ2-2; d_gene: .; abundance: .; v_gene: TRBV7-3; CDR3nt: TGTGCCAGCAGCTTACAAACCGGGGAGCTGTTTTTT; CDR3aa: CASSLQTGELFF
j_gene: TRBJ2-7; d_gene: TRBD2; abundance: .; v_gene: TRBV7-2; CDR3nt: TGTGCCAGCACCCCGACTAGCGGGAACTACGAGCAGTACTTC; CDR3aa: CASTPTSGNYEQYF
j_gene: TRBJ2-7; d_gene: .; abundance: .; v_gene: TRBV5-6; CDR3nt: TGTGCCAGCAGCTTGGAAGGGGGACCCTACGAGCAGTACTTC; CDR3aa: CASSLEGGPYEQYF
j_gene: TRBJ1-2; d_gene: .; abundance: .; v_gene: TRBV5-1; CDR3nt: TGCGCCAGCAGCTTGGACGGACTCTATGGCTACACCTTC; CDR3aa: CASSLDGLYGYTF
j_gene: TRBJ2-1; d_gene: TRBD2; abundance: .; v_gene: TRBV27; CDR3nt: TGTGCCAGCTGTCTAGCGGGAGGGCCGTATGAGCAGTTCTTC; CDR3aa: CASCLAGGPYEQFF
j_gene: TRBJ1-1; d_gene: .; abundance: few; v_gene: TRBV5-1; CDR3nt: TGCGCCAGCAGCTTCGTCAGAAACACTGAAGCTTTCTTT; CDR3aa: CASSFVRNTEAFF
j_gene: TRBJ1-6; d_gene: .; abundance: .; v_gene: TRBV28; CDR3nt: TGTGCCAGCAGTATCGGACAAAATAATTCACCCCTCCACTTT; CDR3aa: CASSIGQNNSPLHF
j_gene: TRBJ2-2; d_gene: .; abundance: .; v_gene: TRBV28; CDR3nt: .; CDR3aa: CASSSSGQVTGELFF
j_gene: TRBJ2-5; d_gene: TRBD1; abundance: .; v_gene: TRBV5-1; CDR3nt: TGCGCCAGCAGCTTGCAGGGGGTAAGGGAGACCCAGTACTTC; CDR3aa: CASSLQGVRETQYF
j_gene: TRBJ1-2; d_gene: .; abundance: few; v_gene: TRBV19; CDR3nt: TGTGCCAGTAGTATAGAACAGCCCTATGGCTACACCTTC; CDR3aa: CASSIEQPYGYTF
j_gene: TRBJ2-2; d_gene: .; abundance: .; v_gene: TRBV15; CDR3nt: TGTGCCACCAGCAGAGACCTGGGGACAAGGGGGGAGCTGTTTTTT; CDR3aa: CATSRDLGTRGELFF
j_gene: TRBJ2-7; d_gene: TRBD1; abundance: .; v_gene: TRBV19; CDR3nt: TGTGCCAGTAGTCTCATGGACAGGGGGCTCTACGAGCAGTACTTC; CDR3aa: CASSLMDRGLYEQYF
j_gene: TRBJ1-2; d_gene: TRBD1; abundance: .; v_gene: TRBV7-9; CDR3nt: TGTGCCAGCACTAAAACAGGGGCTAACTATGGCTACACCTTC; CDR3aa: CASTKTGANYGYTF
j_gene: TRBJ2-2; d_gene: .; abundance: .; v_gene: TRBV9; CDR3nt: TGTGCCAGCAGCGTAGAACAGGGGAACACCGGGGAGCTGTTTTTT; CDR3aa: CASSVEQGNTGELFF
j_gene: TRBJ2-1; d_gene: .; abundance: .; v_gene: TRBV28; CDR3nt: TGTGCCAGCCGACTCCCTTCCTACAATGAGCAGTTCTTC; CDR3aa: CASRLPSYNEQFF
j_gene: TRBJ1-1; d_gene: .; abundance: .; v_gene: TRBV25-1; CDR3nt: TGTGCCAGCAGTGAATGGGGGGTCGCTGAAGCTTTCTTT; CDR3aa: CASSEWGVAEAFF
j_gene: TRBJ2-5; d_gene: .; abundance: .; v_gene: TRBV7-9; CDR3nt: TGTGCCAGCAGCTTAGGACAGTTCCAAGAGACCCAGTACTTC; CDR3aa: CASSLGQFQETQYF
j_gene: TRBJ2-1; d_gene: TRBD2; abundance: .; v_gene: TRBV30; CDR3nt: TGTGCCTGGAGTCCCTACTGGACTAGCAGCTCCTACAATGAGCAGTTCTTC; CDR3aa: CAWSPYWTSSSYNEQFF
j_gene: TRBJ2-1; d_gene: .; abundance: .; v_gene: TRBV5-4; CDR3nt: TGTGCCAGCAGCGCGGGACTCTCCTACAATGAGCAGTTCTTC; CDR3aa: CASSAGLSYNEQFF
j_gene: TRBJ2-1; d_gene: TRBD2; abundance: .; v_gene: TRBV6-1; CDR3nt: TGTGCCAACCAGCGGGGGGGCTACAATGAGCAGTTCTTC; CDR3aa: CANQRGGYNEQFF
j_gene: TRBJ1-1; d_gene: .; abundance: .; v_gene: TRBV7-2; CDR3nt: TGTGCCAGCAGCTTAGGGGCAGACCTTGGGGCTTTCTTT; CDR3aa: CASSLGADLGAFF
j_gene: TRBJ2-7; d_gene: TRBD1; abundance: .; v_gene: TRBV29-1; CDR3nt: TGCAGCGCGGCCGGGACAGGGGCCTACGAGCAGTACTTC; CDR3aa: CSAAGTGAYEQYF
j_gene: TRBJ2-5; d_gene: .; abundance: .; v_gene: TRBV29-1; CDR3nt: TGCAGCGTTGGTCAGGCGTCCAGGGAAGAGACCCAGTACTTC; CDR3aa: CSVGQASREETQYF
j_gene: TRBJ2-7; d_gene: TRBD1; abundance: .; v_gene: TRBV5-1; CDR3nt: TGCGCCAGCACGATTCAGGGGGACTACGAGCAGTACTTC; CDR3aa: CASTIQGDYEQYF
j_gene: TRBJ2-7; d_gene: .; abundance: .; v_gene: TRBV27; CDR3nt: TGTGCCAGCAGTTTTTGGCGGTCCTCCTACGAGCAGTACTTC; CDR3aa: CASSFWRSSYEQYF